Sequencing of this T cell receptor beta chain was carried out in a study of blood T cells in healthy people across ages. On the study more broadly: About one barcoded beta molecule per two T cells came from capture by template switching.

Each donor's blood draw was approximately 10 milliliters of peripheral blood. The CDR3 runs 18 residues. CDR1 and CDR2 from the germline V gene are SGHRS and YFSETQ. V lost 3 bases and J lost 1; bases outside the gene matches: 9. Primed by a sample-barcoded 5' primer and a J-beta primer mix, a second PCR proceeded for about 6 to 11 cycles. A minimum of 3 million CDR3-containing paired-end reads was obtained for each sample. MiXCR, run by TCRdb on the 5' RACE reads, gives a single entry per CDR3 protein. Among around 800,000 distinct CDR3 sequences listed, 62% were seen once. The sequence came from a young man in good health. The genes are TRBV5-1 and TRBJ2-3, with 12 bases aligning to TRBD2. The specimen was blood. The DNA of the CDR3 is TGCGCCAGCAGCTCCCAACTGACTAGCGGGGGACGCACAGATACGCAGTATTTT. Its protein product is CASSSQLTSGGRTDTQYF.